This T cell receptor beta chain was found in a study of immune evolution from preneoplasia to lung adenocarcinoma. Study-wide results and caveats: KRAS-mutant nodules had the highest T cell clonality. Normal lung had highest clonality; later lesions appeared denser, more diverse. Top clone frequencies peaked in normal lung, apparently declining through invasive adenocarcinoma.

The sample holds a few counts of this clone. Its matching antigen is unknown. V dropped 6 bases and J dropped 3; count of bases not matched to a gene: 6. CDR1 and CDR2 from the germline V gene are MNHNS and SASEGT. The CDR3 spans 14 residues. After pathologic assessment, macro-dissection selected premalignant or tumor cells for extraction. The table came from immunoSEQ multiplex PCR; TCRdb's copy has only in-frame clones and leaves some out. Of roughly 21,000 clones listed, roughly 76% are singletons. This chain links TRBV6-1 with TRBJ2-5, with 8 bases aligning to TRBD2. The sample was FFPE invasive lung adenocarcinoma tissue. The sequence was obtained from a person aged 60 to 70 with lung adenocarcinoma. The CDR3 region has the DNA TGTGCCAGCAGGAGCGGGAGCACGGAAGAGACCCAGTACTTC. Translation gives CASRSGSTEETQYF.